This paragraph reports one TCR beta chain. What it binds is unknown. Approximately 2 micrograms of genomic DNA came from cryopreserved PBMCs for TCR beta libraries. The protocol was immunoSEQ multiplex PCR, while the TCRdb copy is restricted to in-frame clones and leaves out a portion. This table holds about 120,000 clones, 58% found once. This record belongs to a study of cytotoxic CD8 clonotypes in ibrutinib-treated CLL. Overall study findings and caveats: Clonality rose at ibrutinib response, held steady in sustained remission, and fell toward baseline at progression. Sustained-remission patients were sampled at one set of times and progressing patients at different ones.

The source of this sequence is a human donor with chronic lymphocytic leukemia. This specimen was PBMCs, taken after 24 months of ibrutinib treatment.

This chain's CDR3 is CASSGGWDTGELFF. DNA of the CDR3: TGTGCCAGCAGCGGGGGATGGGACACCGGGGAGCTGTTTTTT. The gene calls are TRBV11-3 and TRBJ2-2; either TRBD1 or TRBD2 may supply D (5 bases each). With 5 bases removed from V and 3 bases from J, the gap between germline ends came to 10 bases. This CDR3 has 14 amino acids. Germline CDR1 is SGHNT and CDR2 is YENEEA.